This entry is about one T cell receptor (beta chain). Its antigen is unknown. TCRdb analysed the PCR reads with MiXCR anew, one entry per CDR3 protein. The table has approximately 35,000 distinct CDR3 sequences, about 18% seen once. The V gene end was trimmed by 1 base and the J gene end by 0 bases; junction bases not matched to a gene: 9. From germline, CDR1 is PRHDT and CDR2 FYEKMQ (reference sequence). This CDR3 is 19 amino acids long. This sample stems from a study of molecular identifiers for immune sequencing clone quantification. General study results and limits: Underestimated sizes of highly expanded clones could result from identical TCR molecules that share a barcode.

This sequence was found in a human donor in good health. Some libraries in this study had Jurkat cell RNA spiked in. V gene TRBV13 combines with J gene TRBJ2-6; 7 nucleotides line up with TRBD2. The sample taken for sequencing was naive CD8+ T cells from blood, with Jurkat cell RNA spiked in. Subset of the sample: FACS-sorted CD8+CD4-CCR7+CD45RA+ naive T cells. The CDR3 loop is CASSLALAEPSSGANVLTF. The CDR3 region has the DNA TGTGCCAGCAGCTTAGCGCTAGCGGAACCCTCCTCTGGGGCCAACGTCCTGACTTTC.